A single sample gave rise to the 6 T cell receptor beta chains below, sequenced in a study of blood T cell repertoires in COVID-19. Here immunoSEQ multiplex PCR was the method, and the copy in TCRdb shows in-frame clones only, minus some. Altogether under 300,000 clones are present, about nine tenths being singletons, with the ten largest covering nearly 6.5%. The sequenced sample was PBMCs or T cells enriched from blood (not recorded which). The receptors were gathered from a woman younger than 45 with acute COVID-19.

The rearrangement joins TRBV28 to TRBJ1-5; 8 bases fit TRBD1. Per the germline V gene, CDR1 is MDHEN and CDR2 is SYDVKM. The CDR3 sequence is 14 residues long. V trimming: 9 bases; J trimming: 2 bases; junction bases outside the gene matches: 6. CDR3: CASHQGAGNQPQHF. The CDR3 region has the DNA TGTGCCAGTCATCAGGGGGCCGGCAATCAGCCCCAGCATTTT.

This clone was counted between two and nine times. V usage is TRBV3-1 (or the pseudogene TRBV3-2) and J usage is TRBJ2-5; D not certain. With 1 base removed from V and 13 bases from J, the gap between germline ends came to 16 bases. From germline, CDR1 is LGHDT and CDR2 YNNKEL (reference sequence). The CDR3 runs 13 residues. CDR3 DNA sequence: TGTGCCAGCAGCCAAGGGGCCGTGTCAGTTCCGTACTTC. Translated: CASSQGAVSVPYF.

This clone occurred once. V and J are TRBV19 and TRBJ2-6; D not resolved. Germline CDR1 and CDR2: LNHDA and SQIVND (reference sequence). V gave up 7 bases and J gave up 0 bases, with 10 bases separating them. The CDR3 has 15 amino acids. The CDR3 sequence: CASISPSSGANVLTF. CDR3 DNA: TGTGCCAGTATTTCCCCTAGCTCTGGGGCCAACGTCCTGACTTTC.

The CDR3 spells CASSAHRTSANTGELFF. The CDR3 DNA reads as TGTGCCAGCAGCGCCCACCGGACTAGCGCGAACACCGGGGAGCTGTTTTTT. The chain joins TRBV11-3 to TRBJ2-2; TRBD2 aligns across 9 bases. Germline V gene data show CDR1 as SGHNT and CDR2 as YENEEA. This CDR3 region has 17 residues. The trim removed 5 bases at V and 0 bases at J, leaving 7 bases unmatched.

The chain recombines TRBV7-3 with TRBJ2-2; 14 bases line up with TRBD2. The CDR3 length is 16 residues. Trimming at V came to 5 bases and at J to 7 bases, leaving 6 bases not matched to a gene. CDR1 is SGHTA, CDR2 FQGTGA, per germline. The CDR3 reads CASSPGLAGASGELFF. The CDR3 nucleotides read TGTGCCAGCAGCCCGGGACTAGCGGGAGCCAGCGGGGAGCTGTTTTTT.

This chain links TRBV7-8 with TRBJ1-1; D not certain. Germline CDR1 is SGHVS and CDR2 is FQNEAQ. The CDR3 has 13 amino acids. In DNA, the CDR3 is TGTGTTTCGCGGCGGGGAGGGAACACTGAAGCTTTCTTT. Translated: CVSRRGGNTEAFF.